This T cell receptor beta chain was captured in a study of monozygotic twins with inflammatory bowel disease. General study findings and limits: IBD patients displayed reduced TCRbeta diversity (inverse Simpson) when set against healthy co-twins. Neither one strong signal nor one clonotype associated with IBD was supported.

Researchers ran eight separate cDNA reactions for each sample. TCRdb reprocessed the 5' RACE reads, keeping one entry per CDR3 protein, no DNA. The sample holds about 330,000 distinct CDR3 sequences. Comments on this clonotype: Antigen: not known.

This CDR3 spans 16 amino acids. Germline loops: CDR1 SEHNR, CDR2 FQNEAQ (reference sequence). This receptor was taken from a human donor with ulcerative colitis or Crohn's disease, or a healthy co-twin of an affected twin (not recorded which). Sequencing input: blood. The chain recombines TRBV7-9 with TRBJ1-2; the TCRdb D gene call, TRBD1, has no DNA to confirm it. The CDR3 loop is CASSLFGTGKRNGYTF.